One and the same sample provided the 11 T cell receptor beta chains below, sequenced in a study of cytomegalovirus exposure and HLA in healthy donors. Both 60 Vbeta primers and 13 Jbeta primers went into the PCR. Clones were sequenced by immunoSEQ multiplex PCR, and TCRdb holds only the in-frame ones, with some missing. The data contain around 190,000 clones, just under 80% of them singletons. Specimen: PBMCs. The receptors derive from a female donor in good health and CMV-seronegative.

The chain has TRBV10-3 and TRBJ2-3; the match to TRBD2 covers 8 bases. The V gene end was trimmed by 8 bases and the J gene end by 3 bases; junction bases not matched to a gene: 10. CDR3 size: 15 residues. Germline V lookup: CDR1 ENHRY, CDR2 SYGVKD. The CDR3 loop is CAISEPGGPTDTQYF. The CDR3 region has the DNA TGTGCCATCTCAGAACCGGGGGGGCCTACAGATACGCAGTATTTT.

This sequence joins TRBV11-2 and TRBJ2-5; TRBD1 matches at 11 bases. The CDR3 is 17 amino acids. After removal of 1 base from V and 5 bases from J, the junction contained 9 bases not matched to a gene. The germline V gene encodes CDR1 SGHAT and CDR2 FQNNGV. The CDR3 nucleotides are TGTGCCAGCAGCTTAGGGTGGTCGGGACAGGGGGGGGAGACCCAGTACTTC. Residues: CASSLGWSGQGGETQYF.

The chain combines TRBV25-1 with TRBJ2-7, with a tentative D call TRBD1 (5 bases). From germline, CDR1 is MGHDK and CDR2 SYGVNS. V lost 4 bases, J lost 3 bases, and 10 bases lay in between. CDR3 size: 13 residues. The CDR3 DNA reads TGTGCCAGCAGTGCAGGGATACTCTACGAGCAGTACTTC. Residues: CASSAGILYEQYF.

This chain uses TRBV5-1 with TRBJ2-3; TRBD2 matches 10 bases. The CDR3 contains 16 residues. V trimming: 1 base; J trimming: 2 bases; junction bases outside the gene matches: 4. Germline V CDR1 and CDR2: SGHRS, YFSETQ. The CDR3 sequence: CASSLWLAGATDTQYF. The CDR3 coding sequence is TGCGCCAGCAGCTTGTGGCTAGCGGGGGCCACAGATACGCAGTATTTT.

The genes are TRBV7-2 and TRBJ2-7, with D perhaps TRBD2 (6 bases). The CDR3 totals 14 residues. The V end lost 5 bases, the J end lost 4 bases, and 15 bases lay between the germline ends. Germline assignment: CDR1 SGHTA and CDR2 FQGNSA. The CDR3 is CASSHPGTDYEQYF. CDR3 nucleotide sequence: TGTGCCAGCAGCCATCCCGGGACTGATTACGAGCAGTACTTC.

V and J are TRBV7-3 and TRBJ2-1; perhaps TRBD2 as D (5 bases). The V gene's germline CDR1 is SGHTA and CDR2 FQGTGA. The CDR3 runs to 15 residues. Trimming pared 5 bases from V and 4 bases from J, leaving 15 bases between. The chain's CDR3 is CASSTSQRHYNEQFF. In nucleotides, the CDR3 is TGTGCCAGCAGCACCAGCCAGCGGCATTACAATGAGCAGTTCTTC.

The rearrangement links TRBV6-1 to TRBJ1-1, with 10 bases fitting TRBD1. Germline V gene data show CDR1 as MNHNS and CDR2 as SASEGT. The CDR3 has 13 residues. V was pared by 5 bases and J by 12 bases, with 9 bases of the junction left unmatched. In DNA form, the CDR3 reads TGTGCCAGCAGTATAATAGGGACAGGGGAAACTTTCTTT. Translated: CASSIIGTGETFF.

The chain couples TRBV21-1 to TRBJ1-5; the table's D call, TRBD1, was not checked against the DNA. TRBV21-1 is labeled a pseudogene. CDR3 length: 14 residues. The CDR3 protein is CASSPTGGRQPQHF. The DNA for the CDR3 is TGTGCCAGCAGCCCAACAGGGGGGCGTCAGCCCCAGCATTTT.

The V gene is TRBV11-3, the J gene TRBJ1-1; tentatively, D is TRBD1 (6 bases). CDR1 and CDR2 from the germline V gene are SGHNT and YENEEA. The V end was cut by 4 bases, the J end by 4 bases, with 10 bases between. This CDR3 spans 13 amino acids. The CDR3 coding sequence is TGTGCCAGCAGCTCAACAGGGACCACTGAAGCTTTCTTT. It yields the protein CASSSTGTTEAFF.

In DNA, the CDR3 is TGCAGCGTTGATAAGGGGGAAAAACTGTTTTTT. Protein: CSVDKGEKLFF. J is TRBJ1-4 and V is TRBV29-1; D possibly corresponds to TRBD1 (5 bases). Germline V gives CDR1 SQVTM, CDR2 ANQGSEA. CDR3 size: 11 residues. The V and J ends lost 3 bases and 8 bases respectively, with 7 bases between them.

This chain links TRBV5-5 with TRBJ2-1; TRBD2 agrees at 8 bases. CDR1 SGHKS and CDR2 YYEKEE come from the germline V gene (reference sequence). The trim removed 3 bases at V and 4 bases at J, leaving 9 bases unmatched. The CDR3 extends over 16 amino acids. In DNA, the CDR3 is TGTGCCAGCAGCTCCTCCGGGACTAGTATTTACAATGAGCAGTTCTTC. Its translation is CASSSSGTSIYNEQFF.